A selection of T cell receptor beta chains follows, all from one sample in a study of vaccination and CD4 T cells after COVID-19. Their target antigens are unknown. MiXCR, applied by TCRdb to the PCR reads, yields one record per CDR3 protein. The sample carries about 24,000 distinct CDR3 sequences, around 49% recorded once. Sequenced material: CD4+ T cells from blood, cultured in vitro. The source of these receptors is a human donor who had recovered from COVID-19. CDR3s include the opening cysteine and the closing phenylalanine or tryptophan. The order of the fields is J gene, V gene, clone size, D gene, CDR3 protein, CDR3 DNA. The D gene is left open where the match is weak. Rows give clone size only sometimes, using once, few, many, or a class for an expanded clone.

j_call: TRBJ2-2; v_call: TRBV6-1; clone_size: .; d_call: .; cdr3_aa: CASRRYRDGTGELFF; cdr3_nt: TGTGCCAGCAGGCGATACAGGGATGGCACCGGGGAGCTGTTTTTT
j_call: TRBJ2-7; v_call: TRBV11-2; clone_size: .; d_call: .; cdr3_aa: CASCVTGSVNEQYF; cdr3_nt: TGTGCCAGCTGTGTGACAGGAAGTGTGAACGAGCAGTACTTC
j_call: TRBJ2-2; v_call: TRBV6-2/TRBV6-3; clone_size: .; d_call: TRBD1; cdr3_aa: CASSYRGQQVELFF; cdr3_nt: TGTGCCAGCAGTTACAGGGGGCAGCAGGTGGAGCTGTTTTTT
j_call: TRBJ2-7; v_call: TRBV11-1; clone_size: .; d_call: .; cdr3_aa: CASSGQWGSYEQYF; cdr3_nt: TGTGCCAGCAGTGGACAGTGGGGGTCCTACGAGCAGTACTTC
j_call: TRBJ1-2; v_call: TRBV28; clone_size: .; d_call: .; cdr3_aa: CASSLEKRAYGYTF; cdr3_nt: TGTGCCAGCAGTTTAGAAAAAAGGGCCTATGGCTACACCTTC
j_call: TRBJ1-1; v_call: TRBV28; clone_size: .; d_call: .; cdr3_aa: CASSFTGAKAEAFF; cdr3_nt: TGTGCCAGCAGTTTCACCGGGGCTAAGGCTGAAGCTTTCTTT
j_call: TRBJ2-3; v_call: TRBV28; clone_size: .; d_call: .; cdr3_aa: CASSLDSNTQYF; cdr3_nt: TGTGCCAGCAGTTTAGACAGTAATACGCAGTATTTT
j_call: TRBJ1-1; v_call: TRBV25-1; clone_size: .; d_call: .; cdr3_aa: CASSEGYRAFEAFF; cdr3_nt: TGTGCCAGCAGTGAAGGTTACAGGGCGTTTGAAGCTTTCTTT
j_call: TRBJ2-3; v_call: TRBV5-8; clone_size: once; d_call: .; cdr3_aa: CASSLFGPKNTDTQYF; cdr3_nt: TGTGCCAGCAGCTTGTTTGGGCCAAAGAACACAGATACGCAGTATTTT
j_call: TRBJ1-1; v_call: TRBV11-2; clone_size: .; d_call: .; cdr3_aa: CASSLGWGLPSNTEAFF; cdr3_nt: TGTGCCAGCAGCTTGGGGTGGGGGCTCCCATCGAACACTGAAGCTTTCTTT
j_call: TRBJ1-2; v_call: TRBV5-6; clone_size: few; d_call: .; cdr3_aa: CASSLGPKPPGYTF; cdr3_nt: TGTGCCAGCAGTTTAGGGCCTAAGCCACCTGGCTACACCTTC
j_call: TRBJ2-7; v_call: TRBV19; clone_size: few; d_call: .; cdr3_aa: CASIGVSYEQYF; cdr3_nt: TGTGCCAGTATCGGGGTATCCTACGAGCAGTACTTC
j_call: TRBJ2-7; v_call: TRBV10-1; clone_size: .; d_call: TRBD2; cdr3_aa: CANPLAGGRYEQYF; cdr3_nt: TGCGCCAACCCACTAGCGGGGGGGCGATACGAGCAGTACTTC
j_call: TRBJ1-5; v_call: TRBV27; clone_size: few; d_call: .; cdr3_aa: CASSFSGRAGYSNQPQHF; cdr3_nt: TGTGCCAGCAGTTTTTCAGGCCGGGCTGGCTATAGCAATCAGCCCCAGCATTTT
j_call: TRBJ2-7; v_call: TRBV2; clone_size: .; d_call: .; cdr3_aa: CASSAPVAEQYF; cdr3_nt: TGTGCCAGCAGTGCCCCTGTGGCCGAGCAGTACTTC
j_call: TRBJ1-5; v_call: TRBV6-1; clone_size: .; d_call: TRBD1; cdr3_aa: CASSATYTTGDSNQPQHF; cdr3_nt: TGTGCCAGCAGTGCCACGTACACTACAGGGGATAGCAATCAGCCCCAGCATTTT
j_call: TRBJ2-6; v_call: TRBV2; clone_size: few; d_call: .; cdr3_aa: CASSVQGSGANVLTF; cdr3_nt: TGTGCCAGCAGTGTACAGGGCTCTGGGGCCAACGTCCTGACTTTC
j_call: TRBJ1-2; v_call: TRBV19; clone_size: .; d_call: TRBD1; cdr3_aa: CASKRQGASNYGYTF; cdr3_nt: TGTGCCAGTAAGAGACAGGGGGCTTCTAACTATGGCTACACCTTC
j_call: TRBJ2-2; v_call: TRBV7-9; clone_size: .; d_call: TRBD2; cdr3_aa: CASSPLAVSGELFF; cdr3_nt: TGTGCCAGCAGCCCCCTAGCGGTGTCCGGGGAACTGTTTTTT
j_call: TRBJ2-3; v_call: TRBV6-5; clone_size: .; d_call: TRBD2; cdr3_aa: CASSYSVPLAGGLSRTTDTQYF; cdr3_nt: TGTGCCAGCAGTTACTCGGTCCCCTTAGCGGGAGGATTATCCAGGACCACAGATACGCAGTATTTT
j_call: TRBJ1-1; v_call: TRBV27; clone_size: .; d_call: .; cdr3_aa: CASSVWVVNTEAFF; cdr3_nt: TGTGCCAGCAGCGTTTGGGTCGTGAACACTGAAGCTTTCTTT
j_call: TRBJ1-1; v_call: TRBV28; clone_size: few; d_call: .; cdr3_aa: CASRRDGDTEAFF; cdr3_nt: TGTGCCAGCAGACGGGACGGGGACACTGAAGCTTTCTTT
j_call: TRBJ1-1; v_call: TRBV6-5; clone_size: .; d_call: TRBD1; cdr3_aa: CASSYSQGARNTEAFF; cdr3_nt: TGTGCCAGCAGTTACTCACAGGGGGCGCGGAACACTGAAGCTTTCTTT
j_call: TRBJ1-5; v_call: TRBV12-3/TRBV12-4; clone_size: few; d_call: TRBD1; cdr3_aa: CASSFGTGGFGSNQPQHF; cdr3_nt: TGTGCCAGCAGTTTTGGGACAGGGGGCTTTGGGAGCAATCAGCCCCAGCATTTT